This T cell receptor beta chain comes out of a study of immune evolution from preneoplasia to lung adenocarcinoma. V was shortened by 5 bases and J by 0 bases, with 13 bases between the two germline ends. The CDR3 contains 15 residues. Germline CDR1 reads KGHSH; CDR2 reads LQKENI. Sequenced by immunoSEQ multiplex PCR; TCRdb stores in-frame clones only, minus some. Seen here are about 4,500 clones, around 87% observed once, and the top ten hold about 3.7%. This clonotype was obtained from a person aged 45-60 years with lung adenocarcinoma. What was sequenced was FFPE invasive lung adenocarcinoma tissue. The V and J genes are TRBV18 and TRBJ1-1; weak D call: TRBD1 (5 bases). The CDR3 coding sequence is TGTGCCAGCTCATCGGACCGGGGGATGAACACTGAAGCTTTCTTT. It yields the protein CASSSDRGMNTEAFF. The variable domain in full, with the rest retrieved from reference TRBV18 and TRBJ1-1, is NAGVMQNPRHLVRRRGQEARLRCSPMKGHSHVYWYRQLPEEGLKFMVYLQKENIIDESGMPKERFSAEFPKEGPSILRIQQVVRGDSAAYFCASSSDRGMNTEAFFGQGTRLTVV.